This note documents a single T cell receptor (beta chain) sequence. TCRdb processed the reads anew with MiXCR; each CDR3 protein has one entry. The sample includes 200,000 or so distinct CDR3 sequences, roughly 28% seen only once; the top ten take about 28%. CDR1 is ENHRY and CDR2 is SYGVKD in the germline V gene. This CDR3 spans 15 amino acids. Trimming removed 6 bases from V and 1 base from J; junction bases left unmatched: 6. This sample is part of a study of T cell repertoires in cytomegalovirus infection. The clonotype was recovered from a human donor in good health (CMV status not recorded). Some clones in this sample may be carry-over from other donors' samples. The chain is built from TRBV10-3 and TRBJ1-1; 9 nucleotides line up with TRBD1. The sample was PBMCs. The CDR3 region is CAIRGQGEGNTEAFF. As DNA, the CDR3 is TGTGCCATCAGGGGACAGGGAGAGGGGAACACTGAAGCTTTCTTT.